The sequence of this T cell receptor (beta chain) was determined in a study of molecular identifiers for immune sequencing clone quantification. Germline CDR1 reads SNHLY; CDR2 reads FYNNEI. CDR3 length equals 15 residues. The V gene lost 4 bases and the J gene lost 2 bases, with 13 bases spanning the gap. This clonotype was detected many times. TCRdb itself ran the PCR reads through MiXCR, one entry per CDR3 protein. The table has 490,000 or so distinct CDR3 sequences, less than 30% seen once. The chain carries TRBV2 and TRBJ2-3; tentative D call: TRBD1 (5 bases). This TCR was sampled from a human donor in good health. Some libraries in this study had Jurkat cell RNA spiked in. The sequenced material came from naive CD8+ T cells from blood, with Jurkat cell RNA spiked in. The subset here: FACS-sorted CD8+CD4-CCR7+CD45RA+ naive T cells. The CDR3 DNA sequence: TGTGCCAGCAGTGGGGGCCCCGAGGCCACAGATACGCAGTATTTT. Protein sequence: CASSGGPEATDTQYF.